This section outlines one T cell receptor (beta chain) sequence together with its context. These data belong to a study of blood T cell repertoires in COVID-19. In the study overall: The United States, Italy and Spain supplied acute and convalescent COVID-19 samples. Sources were T cells, B-cell-depleted T cells, or PBMCs; the material itself was cDNA or gDNA.

Germline loops: CDR1 SGHRS, CDR2 YFSETQ. This CDR3 has 14 amino acids. J gave up 2 bases and V 4 bases, and 5 bases lay outside the gene matches. Produced via immunoSEQ multiplex PCR; TCRdb's table is partial and in-frame only. The repertoire holds around 200,000 clones, with around nine tenths as singletons. The material sequenced was peripheral blood. The chain employs TRBV5-1 and TRBJ1-2; TRBD1 aligns across 7 bases. The sequence was obtained from a man aged 40-49 years with acute or convalescent COVID-19. CDR3 nucleotides: TGCGCCAGCAGCCTAGGACAGGAAAACTATGGCTACACCTTC. Translating gives CASSLGQENYGYTF.